Listed here are 31 T cell receptor beta chains from one sample, sequenced in a study of shared clonotypes between healthy human individuals. CD8 cells classed as naive were CD45RO-negative and positively selected for CCR7, excluding terminally differentiated effector memory CD45RA+ cells. Some clones are missing from TCRdb's copy, which holds only in-frame ones; the method was immunoSEQ multiplex PCR. This table has roughly 1,800,000 clones, roughly 94% appearing once. Sequenced input: naive CD8+ T cells sorted from blood. The receptors here all came from a young man in good health.

This clone was observed once. The gene calls are TRBV27 and TRBJ1-4; D is ambiguous. Germline CDR1 is MNHEY and CDR2 is SMNVEV (reference sequence). V was cut by 4 bases and J by 7 bases, with 13 bases left in between. This CDR3 spans 14 amino acids. CDR3 DNA sequence: TGTGCCAGCAGTTACGCCAGCCCAGTTGAAAAACTGTTTTTT. It codes for CASSYASPVEKLFF.

This clone was recorded only once. V usage is TRBV19 and J usage is TRBJ1-2; perhaps TRBD1 as D (5 bases). The V and J ends lost 5 bases and 4 bases respectively, with 8 bases between them. CDR1 is LNHDA and CDR2 is SQIVND in the germline V gene (reference sequence). The CDR3 consists of 12 residues. The CDR3 region has the DNA TGTGCCAGTAGTTTCGGGGCCTATGGCTACACCTTC. Translation: CASSFGAYGYTF.

This chain links TRBV10-1 with TRBJ1-1; D is perhaps TRBD1 (5 bases). This CDR3 comprises 13 residues. V lost 4 bases to trimming and J lost 2 bases, with 8 bases between them. Germline CDR1 reads WNHNN; CDR2 reads SYGVQD (reference sequence). CDR3 in DNA: TGCGCCAGCAGTGCGGGGCCAAACACTGAAGCTTTCTTT. As protein: CASSAGPNTEAFF.

The V and J genes are TRBV14 and TRBJ2-7; 10 nucleotides match TRBD2. Germline CDR1 reads SGHDN; CDR2 reads FVKESK. The CDR3 has 21 amino acids. Trimming cost V 0 bases and J 2 bases; bases outside gene matches: 19. This CDR3 is CASSQDVEGGGTSGETYEQYF. The CDR3 region has the DNA TGTGCCAGCAGCCAAGATGTCGAGGGAGGTGGCACTAGCGGGGAGACCTACGAGCAGTACTTC. Drawing the rest from reference TRBV14 and TRBJ2-7, the complete variable domain is EAGVTQFPSHSVIEKGQTVTLRCDPISGHDNLYWYRRVMGKEIKFLLHFVKESKQDESGMPNNRFLAERTGGTYSTLKVQPAELEDSGVYFCASSQDVEGGGTSGETYEQYFGPGTRLTVT.

There are a few counts of this clone. The same CDR3 arises from other DNA sequences in this sample as well. The genes are TRBV7-9 and TRBJ1-5, with D uncertain. Germline V gene sequence: CDR1 SEHNR, CDR2 FQNEAQ (reference sequence). This CDR3 has 12 amino acids. Trimming stripped 1 base from V and 6 bases from J, with 4 bases between. In DNA form, the CDR3 reads TGTGCCAGCAGCTTAGGAGTTCAGCCCCAGCATTTT. It codes for CASSLGVQPQHF. Complete variable domain (other parts from reference TRBV7-9 and TRBJ1-5): DTGVSQNPRHKITKRGQNVTFRCDPISEHNRLYWYRQTLGQGPEFLTYFQNEAQLEKSRLLSDRFSAERPKGSFSTLEIQRTEQGDSAMYLCASSLGVQPQHFGDGTRLSIL.

The chain is built from TRBV4-3 and TRBJ1-2; D not resolved. The V gene's germline CDR1 is LGHNA and CDR2 YSLEER. V lost 4 bases, J lost 4 bases, and 13 bases lay in between. The CDR3 has 14 amino acids. The CDR3: CASSPLEGTYGYTF. In DNA, the CDR3 is TGCGCCAGCAGCCCTCTTGAGGGCACCTATGGCTACACCTTC.

This chain links TRBV5-5 with TRBJ2-7; 11 bases map to TRBD2. V lost 6 bases and J lost 6; bases outside the gene matches: 2. The CDR3 runs 12 residues. Per germline, CDR1 SGHKS and CDR2 YYEKEE (reference sequence). The CDR3 region is CASKLAGAEQYF. The CDR3 bases are TGTGCCAGCAAACTAGCGGGAGCCGAGCAGTACTTC.

This rearrangement joins TRBV4-1 to TRBJ1-1, with 8 bases lining up with TRBD1. This CDR3 comprises 15 residues. Germline CDR1 MGHRA, CDR2 YSYEKL. After removal of 0 bases from V and 3 bases from J, the junction contained 3 bases not matched to a gene. The CDR3 sequence is CASSQDGTGYTEAFF. Here the CDR3 DNA reads TGCGCCAGCAGCCAAGATGGGACAGGCTACACTGAAGCTTTCTTT.

The rearrangement uses TRBV28 and TRBJ1-5, with 7 bases identical to TRBD1. V was clipped by 5 bases and J by 7 bases; unmatched bases: 5. Per the germline V gene, CDR1 is MDHEN and CDR2 is SYDVKM. The CDR3 covers 13 residues. DNA of the CDR3: TGTGCCAGCAGTGAGACAGGGTTGCAGCCCCAGCATTTT. It encodes CASSETGLQPQHF.

This chain links TRBV7-9 with TRBJ1-6, with no clear D. CDR1 and CDR2 from the germline V gene are SEHNR and FQNEAQ (reference sequence). V was trimmed by 6 bases and J by 3 bases, leaving 9 bases between them. The CDR3 runs to 14 residues. CDR3 sequence reads: CASSYSLYNSPLHF. DNA of the CDR3: TGTGCCAGCAGTTACAGTCTCTATAATTCACCCCTCCACTTT.

Concerning this clone itself: Distinct nucleotide sequences in the sample also encode this CDR3. The chain uses TRBV7-9 and TRBJ2-1; TRBD2 agrees at 9 bases. The CDR3 is made up of 15 amino acids. Trimming cost V 0 bases and J 3 bases; bases outside gene matches: 0. In germline, CDR1 is SEHNR, CDR2 FQNEAQ (reference sequence). The CDR3 protein is CASSLASGGYNEQFF. Written as DNA, the CDR3 is TGTGCCAGCAGCTTAGCTAGCGGGGGCTACAATGAGCAGTTCTTC. The full variable domain, completed using reference TRBV7-9 and TRBJ2-1, is DTGVSQNPRHKITKRGQNVTFRCDPISEHNRLYWYRQTLGQGPEFLTYFQNEAQLEKSRLLSDRFSAERPKGSFSTLEIQRTEQGDSAMYLCASSLASGGYNEQFFGPGTRLTVL.

J is TRBJ2-1 and V is TRBV30; 11 bases line up with TRBD1. This CDR3 has 13 amino acids. Germline assignment: CDR1 GTSNPN and CDR2 SVGIG (reference sequence). Trimming removed 8 bases from V and 5 bases from J; junction bases left unmatched: 5. CDR3 residues: CAGGQGAHNEQFF. In DNA form, the CDR3 reads TGTGCCGGCGGACAGGGGGCCCACAATGAGCAGTTCTTC.

The chain uses TRBV25-1 and TRBJ2-5, with a weak D call TRBD1 (6 bases). Trimming stripped 3 bases from V and 3 bases from J, with 17 bases between. Looked up from germline, CDR1 is MGHDK and CDR2 is SYGVNS. The CDR3 loop spans 16 amino acids. CDR3 DNA: TGTGCCAGCAGTGAGTATTACAGGGATAGGGAAGAGACCCAGTACTTC. It is translated as CASSEYYRDREETQYF.

The chain has TRBV5-1 and TRBJ2-1; 8 bases align to TRBD1. CDR1 is SGHRS and CDR2 is YFSETQ in the germline V gene. The CDR3 totals 17 residues. The V and J ends lost 0 bases and 0 bases, in that order; junction bases with no gene match: 5. The CDR3 region has the DNA TGCGCCAGCAGCTTGGCTTGGCAGGGGGCCTCCTACAATGAGCAGTTCTTC. It encodes CASSLAWQGASYNEQFF.

The gene calls are TRBV1 and TRBJ2-3; the table assigns TRBD2, which was not confirmed against the DNA. TRBV1 is reported as a pseudogene. The length of the CDR3 is 19 residues. This chain's CDR3 is CTSSQDPASGGTGTDTQYF. CDR3 nucleotide sequence: TGCACCAGCAGCCAAGATCCGGCTAGCGGGGGAACGGGCACAGATACGCAGTATTTT.

The chain has TRBV14 and TRBJ2-7, with D perhaps given as TRBD1 or TRBD2 (5 bases each). The CDR3 has 14 residues. V dropped 1 base and J dropped 0 bases, with 7 bases sitting between them. The germline gives CDR1 SGHDN, CDR2 FVKESK. The CDR3 region is CASSQVGASYEQYF. CDR3 coding DNA: TGTGCCAGCAGCCAAGTCGGGGCCTCCTACGAGCAGTACTTC.

The chain joins TRBV7-6 to TRBJ2-7; 10 bases are a match to TRBD1. Germline V lookup: CDR1 SGHVS, CDR2 FNYEAQ. The trim removed 1 base at V and 3 bases at J, leaving 0 bases unmatched. This CDR3 spans 14 amino acids. CDR3 sequence reads: CASSLGDRGYEQYF. The CDR3 coding sequence is TGTGCCAGCAGCTTAGGGGACAGGGGCTACGAGCAGTACTTC.

Of note for this clone: Other nucleotide sequences in the sample specify the same CDR3. J is TRBJ1-2 and V is TRBV19; tentatively, D is TRBD1 (5 bases). Per the germline V gene, CDR1 is LNHDA and CDR2 is SQIVND (reference sequence). V lost 3 bases, J lost 2 bases, and 7 bases lay in between. The CDR3 loop spans 13 amino acids. In DNA form, the CDR3 reads TGTGCCAGTAGTATCGGGGGAAACTATGGCTACACCTTC. It is translated as CASSIGGNYGYTF.

V is TRBV11-2 and J is TRBJ1-5, with D possibly TRBD1 on 6 matching bases. The CDR3 covers 15 residues. The V end lost 2 bases, the J end lost 5 bases, and 13 bases lay between the germline ends. Germline assignment: CDR1 SGHAT and CDR2 FQNNGV. The CDR3 DNA sequence: TGTGCCAGCAGCTTACGGGGGGCCTGGGATCAGCCCCAGCATTTT. Residues: CASSLRGAWDQPQHF.

The chain joins TRBV4-1 to TRBJ1-6; D remains unclear. The CDR3 loop spans 14 amino acids. Trimming stripped 4 bases from V and 17 bases from J, with 21 bases between. The germline V gene encodes CDR1 MGHRA and CDR2 YSYEKL. The CDR3 DNA sequence: TGCGCCAGCAGCCCCACCCCCTTTGGCCGCTTCTTCCACTTT. This encodes CASSPTPFGRFFHF.

This chain connects TRBV27 to TRBJ2-7; the match to TRBD1 covers 8 bases. Germline CDR1 reads MNHEY; CDR2 reads SMNVEV (reference sequence). Germline trimming cut 6 bases from V and 5 bases from J; bases unmatched to any gene: 6. The CDR3 totals 13 residues. The CDR3 bases are TGTGCCAGCAGGAAGACAGGGGAGGACGAGCAGTACTTC. Amino acids: CASRKTGEDEQYF.

The rearrangement uses TRBV2 and TRBJ2-7, with TRBD1 matching over 7 bases. CDR3 size: 13 residues. Germline V CDR1 and CDR2: SNHLY, FYNNEI. V shed 7 bases and J 3 bases; nucleotides not matched to a gene: 6. CDR3 region: CASMDRYYYEQYF. CDR3 DNA: TGTGCCAGCATGGACAGGTACTACTACGAGCAGTACTTC.

The chain carries TRBV19 and TRBJ2-5, with D possibly matching TRBD2 (6 bases). V lost 5 bases and J lost 5, with 15 bases in between. Germline CDR1 is LNHDA and CDR2 is SQIVND (reference sequence). The CDR3 has 14 residues. For the CDR3, the DNA is TGTGCCAGTAGTGTCAACGCGGGATTGGAGACCCAGTACTTC. Its translation is CASSVNAGLETQYF.

The chain has TRBV4-2 and TRBJ2-1; unclear D gene. This CDR3 spans 14 amino acids. Trimming removed 1 base at V and 5 bases at J, with 9 bases between. Per the germline V gene, CDR1 is LGHNA and CDR2 is YNFKEQ. CDR3 sequence (DNA): TGTGCCAGCAGCCAAGGGAACCCGAACAATGAGCAGTTCTTC. Translated: CASSQGNPNNEQFF.

J is TRBJ2-1 and V is TRBV4-3, with 9 bases matching TRBD1. With 6 bases clipped from V and 6 bases from J, the junction kept 18 bases outside the gene matches. The CDR3 consists of 18 residues. Per germline, CDR1 LGHNA and CDR2 YSLEER. CDR3 sequence (DNA): TGCGCCAGCAGTACCCTGACAGGGGGATTGGGTTTAGGCAATGAGCAGTTCTTC. It specifies CASSTLTGGLGLGNEQFF.

The chain is built from TRBV5-1 and TRBJ2-1, with 7 nucleotides matching TRBD1. The junction had 5 bases not matched to a gene; V was cut back by 1 base and J by 1 base. Germline V gives CDR1 SGHRS, CDR2 YFSETQ. The CDR3 has 16 amino acids. As DNA, the CDR3 is TGCGCCAGCAGCTTGTGGGCAGGGGGTTCCTACAATGAGCAGTTCTTC. Protein: CASSLWAGGSYNEQFF.

The chain combines TRBV7-9 with TRBJ2-3; 7 bases are shared with TRBD1. The CDR3 loop spans 17 amino acids. J lost 5 bases, V lost 2 bases, and 13 bases had no gene match. Per the germline V gene, CDR1 is SEHNR and CDR2 is FQNEAQ (reference sequence). The CDR3 nucleotides are TGTGCCAGCAGCTTACTCCAGACCAATCGACAGGGAGATACGCAGTATTTT. It yields the protein CASSLLQTNRQGDTQYF. Supplemented by reference TRBV7-9 and TRBJ2-3, the full variable domain reads DTGVSQNPRHKITKRGQNVTFRCDPISEHNRLYWYRQTLGQGPEFLTYFQNEAQLEKSRLLSDRFSAERPKGSFSTLEIQRTEQGDSAMYLCASSLLQTNRQGDTQYFGPGTRLTVL.

V usage is TRBV30 and J usage is TRBJ2-1; D possibly corresponds to TRBD2 (6 bases). The V end lost 3 bases, the J end lost 5 bases, and 14 bases lay between the germline ends. Germline loops: CDR1 GTSNPN, CDR2 SVGIG (reference sequence). The CDR3 loop spans 14 amino acids. The CDR3 is CAWRDGWGDNEQFF. The CDR3 nucleotides read TGTGCCTGGAGGGACGGGTGGGGGGACAATGAGCAGTTCTTC. The entire variable domain, with the rest obtained from reference TRBV30 and TRBJ2-1, is as follows: SQTIHQWPATLVQPVGSPLSLECTVEGTSNPNLYWYRQAAGRGLQLLFYSVGIGQISSEVPQNLSASRPQDRQFILSSKKLLLSDSGFYLCAWRDGWGDNEQFFGPGTRLTVL.

The V and J genes are TRBV4-3 and TRBJ2-7; D is possibly TRBD1 (6 bases). Germline assignment: CDR1 LGHNA and CDR2 YSLEER. V lost 1 base and J lost 3, with 16 bases in between. The CDR3 has 16 amino acids. The CDR3 here is CASSQGFRGIGYEQYF. CDR3 bases: TGCGCCAGCAGCCAAGGGTTTAGGGGGATCGGCTACGAGCAGTACTTC.

The rearrangement joins TRBV13 to TRBJ2-2, with D possibly matching TRBD2 (5 bases). Trimming left V 2 bases short and J 5 bases short, with 15 bases between. The CDR3 is 16 residues long. Germline CDR1 reads PRHDT; CDR2 reads FYEKMQ (reference sequence). Here the CDR3 reads CASSLQQVPGTGELFF. CDR3 in DNA: TGTGCCAGCAGCTTACAGCAGGTCCCGGGAACCGGGGAGCTGTTTTTT. Complete variable domain (other parts from reference TRBV13 and TRBJ2-2): AAGVIQSPRHLIKEKRETATLKCYPIPRHDTVYWYQQGPGQDPQFLISFYEKMQSDKGSIPDRFSAQQFSDYHSELNMSSLELGDSALYFCASSLQQVPGTGELFFGEGSRLTVL.

This clone was observed once. This chain connects TRBV11-2 to TRBJ2-7, with D hard to call. The V end was cut by 0 bases, the J end by 6 bases, with 9 bases between. In germline, CDR1 is SGHAT, CDR2 FQNNGV. The CDR3 has 13 residues. The CDR3 DNA sequence: TGTGCCAGCAGCTTAGATGGGCAGCCCGAGCAGTACTTC. It yields the protein CASSLDGQPEQYF.